This T cell receptor (beta chain) was sequenced during a study of spatial heterogeneity in lung cancer. Study-wide background: Sequence detection consistently recorded a greater number of beta-chain than alpha-chain sequences. Averaged across combinations, each unique TCR and UMI pairing appeared more than ten times in raw reads, which were uncorrected.

Study-wide results and caveats: Resection saw ubiquitous expanded tumor TCRs appear in blood more than follow-up did.

To note about this clonotype: Antigen unknown.

Time point indicated: blood at routine non-recurrence follow-up after resection. In each case, whole RNA from tumor, nontumor lung or frozen PBMC was sequenced unsorted. All TCR cDNA molecules were individually tagged with a unique molecular identifier. A single record per CDR3 protein comes from TCRdb applying MiXCR to the 5' RACE reads. The sample has around 110,000 distinct CDR3 sequences, over 9% seen once. CDR3 length: 14 residues. Deletions cut 6 bases from V and 1 base from J, with 10 bases between. This sequence was found in a male donor with early-stage non-small cell lung cancer. The chain couples TRBV12-3 or TRBV12-4 to TRBJ2-1; either TRBD1 or TRBD2 may fit D (6 bases each). The sample was PBMCs, taken at follow-up. CDR3 loop: CASRQGLSYNEQFF. CDR3 DNA: TGTGCCAGCAGACAGGGACTTTCCTACAATGAGCAGTTCTTC.